The next 5 T cell receptor beta chains were all read from a single sample in a study of blood T cells in healthy people across ages. Next came a second PCR, run for about 7 to 11 cycles, which used a sample-barcoded 5' primer along with a J-beta primer mix. TCRdb ran MiXCR on the 5' RACE reads and lists one entry per CDR3 protein. The sample lists hundreds of thousands of distinct CDR3 sequences, roughly 64% occurring once. Sequencing was performed on blood. The receptor source for this set is a man aged 25-40 years in good health.

This clonotype has just a few counts. V is TRBV14 and J is TRBJ2-4; tentative D call: TRBD1 (6 bases). Germline-derived CDR1 and CDR2 are SGHDN and FVKESK. The germline V and J ends were trimmed by 1 base and 8 bases, with 24 bases remaining between them. The CDR3 contains 18 residues. The CDR3, as DNA: TGTGCCAGCAGCCAAGCTTCTGCGGGTTTGCAGGGGTCGGACATTCAGTACTTC. It specifies CASSQASAGLQGSDIQYF.

This clonotype was seen more than once but under ten times. The chain combines TRBV20-1 with TRBJ2-4, with D perhaps being TRBD1 or TRBD2 (5 bases each). Germline CDR1 DFQATT, CDR2 SNEGSKA (reference sequence). This CDR3 contains 16 residues. V was cut by 6 bases and J by 8 bases, with 26 bases left in between. CDR3 in amino acids: CSASGSPDGGWDIQYF. The DNA of the CDR3 is TGCAGTGCCAGCGGATCGCCAGATGGGGGATGGGACATTCAGTACTTC.

The chain has TRBV6-6 and TRBJ1-2; D is unclear. Trimming removed 6 bases at V and 1 base at J, with 18 bases between. CDR3 length: 16 residues. Germline CDR1 is MNHNY and CDR2 is SVGAGI (reference sequence). The DNA of the CDR3 is TGTGCCAGCAGCCGCGCGCCCGGGATCTTTAACTATGGCTACACCTTC. This sequence encodes CASSRAPGIFNYGYTF.

V usage is TRBV5-1 and J usage is TRBJ2-1, with a tentative D call TRBD2 (6 bases). There are 15 residues in the CDR3. Germline values: CDR1 SGHRS, CDR2 YFSETQ. The V end was cut by 4 bases, the J end by 1 base, with 12 bases between. The CDR3 nucleotides read TGCGCCAGCAGCCCGGACGGGAGATCCTACAATGAGCAGTTCTTC. Its protein product is CASSPDGRSYNEQFF.

The chain has TRBV15 and TRBJ1-5; maybe TRBD1 (6 bases). CDR1 and CDR2 (germline): LNHNV, YYDKDF (reference sequence). V dropped 5 bases and J dropped 4 bases, with 12 bases sitting between them. The CDR3 covers 14 residues. Here the CDR3 reads CATSQGTSNQPQHF. The CDR3 coding sequence is TGTGCCACCAGCCAGGGGACTTCGAATCAGCCCCAGCATTTT.